The 13 T cell receptor beta chains reported below all come from one sample, sequenced in a study of blood T cell repertoires in COVID-19. Clones were read by immunoSEQ multiplex PCR, and TCRdb kept only the in-frame ones, dropping some. The sample lists 200,000 to 300,000 clones, about 88% seen once, with approximately 2% in the top ten. The material sequenced was peripheral blood. All receptors come from a man aged 30 to 39 with active or convalescent COVID-19.

This clone was observed a handful of times. This chain links TRBV5-1 with TRBJ1-4; D call uncertain. There are 14 residues in the CDR3. CDR1 is SGHRS, CDR2 YFSETQ, per germline. V was trimmed by 4 bases and J by 4 bases, leaving 11 bases between them. The DNA for the CDR3 is TGCGCCAGCAGCCTACAGTCTCATAATGAAAAACTGTTTTTT. It encodes CASSLQSHNEKLFF.

This chain connects TRBV3-1 (or the pseudogene TRBV3-2) to TRBJ2-7, with 8 bases fitting TRBD2. Trimming removed 7 bases from V and 2 bases from J; junction bases left unmatched: 7. Germline loops: CDR1 LGHDT, CDR2 YNNKEL (reference sequence). The CDR3 has 14 residues. The CDR3 coding sequence is TGTGCCAGCACCACGGGGGGGGCCCCCTACGAGCAGTACTTC. Protein product: CASTTGGAPYEQYF.

The rearrangement uses TRBV5-1 and TRBJ1-6, with a tentative D call TRBD1 (5 bases). The V end lost 4 bases, the J end lost 7 bases, and 15 bases lay between the germline ends. CDR1 is SGHRS and CDR2 is YFSETQ in the germline V gene. This CDR3 contains 15 residues. CDR3 residues: CASSVGSGSNSPLHF. For the CDR3, the DNA is TGCGCCAGCAGCGTAGGATCAGGGTCGAATTCACCCCTCCACTTT. Looking up the rest from reference TRBV5-1 and TRBJ1-6 gives the full variable domain: KAGVTQTPRYLIKTRGQQVTLSCSPISGHRSVSWYQQTPGQGLQFLFEYFSETQRNKGNFPGRFSGRQFSNSRSEMNVSTLELGDSALYLCASSVGSGSNSPLHFGNGTRLTVT.

The chain couples TRBV6-5 to TRBJ1-2; D is possibly TRBD1 (6 bases). V was clipped by 7 bases and J by 1 base, with 13 bases between them. Germline V gives CDR1 MNHEY, CDR2 SVGAGI. This CDR3 region has 14 residues. In DNA form, the CDR3 reads TGTGCCAGCACCTCCCTAGGGGGTAACTATGGCTACACCTTC. Translated, it gives CASTSLGGNYGYTF.

The gene calls are TRBV10-1 and TRBJ2-7; 7 bases align to TRBD1. Unmatched junction bases numbered 7, after V lost 2 bases and J lost 3 bases. Germline V gives CDR1 WNHNN, CDR2 SYGVQD (reference sequence). The CDR3 has 15 amino acids. The CDR3 coding sequence is TGCGCCAGCAGTGAGGGGGGACAGCCCGGCTACGAGCAGTACTTC. Amino acids: CASSEGGQPGYEQYF.

The V gene is TRBV6-4, the J gene TRBJ1-5, with a possible D match to TRBD1 (6 bases). Germline CDR1 MRHNA, CDR2 SNTAGT. Trimming took off 0 bases at V and 3 bases at J, with 12 bases between the two ends. This CDR3 has 16 residues. Here the CDR3 DNA reads TGTGCCAGCAGTGACTCGTACGGGGGGCTCAATCAGCCCCAGCATTTT. Protein: CASSDSYGGLNQPQHF.

The V gene is TRBV2, the J gene TRBJ2-7; D is possibly TRBD2 (6 bases). Germline lookup yields CDR1 SNHLY and CDR2 FYNNEI. The V end was cut by 6 bases, the J end by 2 bases, with 14 bases between. The CDR3 is 14 residues long. The CDR3 DNA is TGTGCCAGCAGCATCGGGACTTACACCTACGAGCAGTACTTC. It yields the protein CASSIGTYTYEQYF.

The genes are TRBV4-1 and TRBJ2-5; no clear D. V lost 0 bases, J lost 1 base, and 9 bases lay in between. Germline V lookup: CDR1 MGHRA, CDR2 YSYEKL. This CDR3 spans 15 amino acids. As DNA, the CDR3 is TGCGCCAGCAGCCAAGATCGTGGCAGCCAAGAGACCCAGTACTTC. Its protein product is CASSQDRGSQETQYF.

J is TRBJ1-4 and V is TRBV7-9; the match to TRBD1 covers 7 bases. The CDR3 contains 15 residues. CDR1 and CDR2 (germline): SEHNR, FQNEAQ (reference sequence). J gave up 5 bases and V 5 bases, and 8 bases lay outside the gene matches. CDR3 protein: CASSALKDRNEKLFF. DNA of the CDR3: TGTGCCAGCAGCGCCCTGAAGGACAGGAATGAAAAACTGTTTTTT. Together with reference TRBV7-9 and TRBJ1-4, the CDR3 gives the full variable domain: DTGVSQNPRHKITKRGQNVTFRCDPISEHNRLYWYRQTLGQGPEFLTYFQNEAQLEKSRLLSDRFSAERPKGSFSTLEIQRTEQGDSAMYLCASSALKDRNEKLFFGSGTQLSVL.

This clone was seen a handful of times. The chain uses TRBV9 and TRBJ1-5, with D hard to call. The CDR3 sequence is 14 residues long. Germline values: CDR1 SGDLS, CDR2 YYNGEE. The V gene lost 3 bases and the J gene lost 5 bases, with 12 bases spanning the gap. This chain's CDR3 is CASSAEAVYQPQHF. Here the CDR3 DNA reads TGTGCCAGCAGCGCCGAGGCGGTGTATCAGCCCCAGCATTTT. The whole variable domain, remainder taken from reference TRBV9 and TRBJ1-5, is DSGVTQTPKHLITATGQRVTLRCSPRSGDLSVYWYQQSLDQGLQFLIQYYNGEERAKGNILERFSAQQFPDLHSELNLSSLELGDSALYFCASSAEAVYQPQHFGDGTRLSIL.

This clone was observed a handful of times. This rearrangement joins TRBV7-2 to TRBJ1-2; 7 nucleotides match TRBD1. The CDR3 runs to 13 residues. After removal of 5 bases from V and 5 bases from J, the junction contained 5 bases not matched to a gene. Germline V CDR1 and CDR2: SGHTA, FQGNSA. DNA of the CDR3: TGTGCCAGCAGCCCCGGACAGGAATATGGCTACACCTTC. Amino acids: CASSPGQEYGYTF.

This chain links TRBV5-1 with TRBJ2-6, with a tentative D call TRBD2 (6 bases). CDR3 length: 19 amino acids. The germline V and J ends were trimmed by 0 bases and 0 bases, with 16 bases remaining between them. Germline CDR1 is SGHRS and CDR2 is YFSETQ. This CDR3 is CASSLVRGSLYSGANVLTF. The CDR3 nucleotides are TGCGCCAGCAGCTTGGTTCGGGGGTCGTTATACTCTGGGGCCAACGTCCTGACTTTC. Together with reference TRBV5-1 and TRBJ2-6, the CDR3 gives the full variable domain: KAGVTQTPRYLIKTRGQQVTLSCSPISGHRSVSWYQQTPGQGLQFLFEYFSETQRNKGNFPGRFSGRQFSNSRSEMNVSTLELGDSALYLCASSLVRGSLYSGANVLTFGAGSRLTVL.

The genes are TRBV11-2 and TRBJ2-3, with TRBD2 matching over 14 bases. This CDR3 region has 17 residues. The J segment lost 4 bases and the V segment lost 1 base, leaving 4 bases of the junction unmatched. CDR1 SGHAT and CDR2 FQNNGV come from the germline V gene. CDR3 sequence (DNA): TGTGCCAGCAGCTTAGCGGGACTAGCGGGAGCGTCAGATACGCAGTATTTT. It yields the protein CASSLAGLAGASDTQYF.